This TCR beta chain is drawn from a study of tumor and adjacent non-tumor tissue in lung cancer. The template was RNA from unsorted bulk tissue. In the case of this clonotype: As the CDR3 is not closed by the conserved phenylalanine or tryptophan, this likely results from a read error.

Germline CDR1 reads SGHRS; CDR2 reads YFSETQ. The CDR3 sequence is 15 residues long. Trimming stripped 0 bases from V and 4 bases from J, with 14 bases between. The library came from three nested PCR rounds adapted from ARM-PCR protocols. TCRdb called the multiplex PCR reads again in MiXCR, with one record for every CDR3 protein. The table records about 110,000 distinct CDR3 sequences, around 82% of them present only once. The rearrangement links TRBV5-1 to TRBJ2-7; D uncertain. Sequencing was carried out using lung tumor tissue. The receptor comes from a man between 65 and 85 years old with non-small cell lung cancer. The chain's CDR3 is CASSLADDRRYEQYL. The CDR3 DNA sequence: TGCGCCAGCAGCTTGGCCGACGACCGAAGATACGAGCAGTACTTA.